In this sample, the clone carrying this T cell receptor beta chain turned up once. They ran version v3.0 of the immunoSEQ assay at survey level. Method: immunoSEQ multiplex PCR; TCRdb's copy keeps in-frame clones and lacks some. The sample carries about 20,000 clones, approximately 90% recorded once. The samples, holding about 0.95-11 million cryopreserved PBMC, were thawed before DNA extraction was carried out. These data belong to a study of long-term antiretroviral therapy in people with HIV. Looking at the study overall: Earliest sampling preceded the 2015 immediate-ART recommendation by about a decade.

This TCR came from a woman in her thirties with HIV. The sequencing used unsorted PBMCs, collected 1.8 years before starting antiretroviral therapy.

In nucleotides, the CDR3 is TGCGCCAGCAGCTTGGACAGGATTCTTCCTAACTATGGCTACACCTTC. Its protein product is CASSLDRILPNYGYTF. This rearrangement joins TRBV23-1 to TRBJ1-2; 7 bases map to TRBD1. TRBV23-1 is recorded as an ORF, its role being uncertain. CDR3 length equals 16 residues. Trimming at V came to 6 bases and at J to 0 bases, leaving 10 bases not matched to a gene.